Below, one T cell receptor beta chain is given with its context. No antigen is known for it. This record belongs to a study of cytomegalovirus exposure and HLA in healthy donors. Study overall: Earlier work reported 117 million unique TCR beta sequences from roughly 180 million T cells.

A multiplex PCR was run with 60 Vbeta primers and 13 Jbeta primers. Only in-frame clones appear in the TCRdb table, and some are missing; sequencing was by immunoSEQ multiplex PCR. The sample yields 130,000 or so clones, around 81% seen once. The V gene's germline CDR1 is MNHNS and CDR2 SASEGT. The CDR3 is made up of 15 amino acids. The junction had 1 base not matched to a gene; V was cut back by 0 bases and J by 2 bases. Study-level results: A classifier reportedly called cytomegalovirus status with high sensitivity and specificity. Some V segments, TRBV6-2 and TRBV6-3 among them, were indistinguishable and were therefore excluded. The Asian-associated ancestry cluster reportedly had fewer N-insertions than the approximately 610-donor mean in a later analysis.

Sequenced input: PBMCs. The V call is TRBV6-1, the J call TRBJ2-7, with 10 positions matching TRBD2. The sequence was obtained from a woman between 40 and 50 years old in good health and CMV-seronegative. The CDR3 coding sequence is TGTGCCAGCAGTGAAGCTGGGACTAGCGCCTACGAGCAGTACTTC. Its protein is CASSEAGTSAYEQYF.